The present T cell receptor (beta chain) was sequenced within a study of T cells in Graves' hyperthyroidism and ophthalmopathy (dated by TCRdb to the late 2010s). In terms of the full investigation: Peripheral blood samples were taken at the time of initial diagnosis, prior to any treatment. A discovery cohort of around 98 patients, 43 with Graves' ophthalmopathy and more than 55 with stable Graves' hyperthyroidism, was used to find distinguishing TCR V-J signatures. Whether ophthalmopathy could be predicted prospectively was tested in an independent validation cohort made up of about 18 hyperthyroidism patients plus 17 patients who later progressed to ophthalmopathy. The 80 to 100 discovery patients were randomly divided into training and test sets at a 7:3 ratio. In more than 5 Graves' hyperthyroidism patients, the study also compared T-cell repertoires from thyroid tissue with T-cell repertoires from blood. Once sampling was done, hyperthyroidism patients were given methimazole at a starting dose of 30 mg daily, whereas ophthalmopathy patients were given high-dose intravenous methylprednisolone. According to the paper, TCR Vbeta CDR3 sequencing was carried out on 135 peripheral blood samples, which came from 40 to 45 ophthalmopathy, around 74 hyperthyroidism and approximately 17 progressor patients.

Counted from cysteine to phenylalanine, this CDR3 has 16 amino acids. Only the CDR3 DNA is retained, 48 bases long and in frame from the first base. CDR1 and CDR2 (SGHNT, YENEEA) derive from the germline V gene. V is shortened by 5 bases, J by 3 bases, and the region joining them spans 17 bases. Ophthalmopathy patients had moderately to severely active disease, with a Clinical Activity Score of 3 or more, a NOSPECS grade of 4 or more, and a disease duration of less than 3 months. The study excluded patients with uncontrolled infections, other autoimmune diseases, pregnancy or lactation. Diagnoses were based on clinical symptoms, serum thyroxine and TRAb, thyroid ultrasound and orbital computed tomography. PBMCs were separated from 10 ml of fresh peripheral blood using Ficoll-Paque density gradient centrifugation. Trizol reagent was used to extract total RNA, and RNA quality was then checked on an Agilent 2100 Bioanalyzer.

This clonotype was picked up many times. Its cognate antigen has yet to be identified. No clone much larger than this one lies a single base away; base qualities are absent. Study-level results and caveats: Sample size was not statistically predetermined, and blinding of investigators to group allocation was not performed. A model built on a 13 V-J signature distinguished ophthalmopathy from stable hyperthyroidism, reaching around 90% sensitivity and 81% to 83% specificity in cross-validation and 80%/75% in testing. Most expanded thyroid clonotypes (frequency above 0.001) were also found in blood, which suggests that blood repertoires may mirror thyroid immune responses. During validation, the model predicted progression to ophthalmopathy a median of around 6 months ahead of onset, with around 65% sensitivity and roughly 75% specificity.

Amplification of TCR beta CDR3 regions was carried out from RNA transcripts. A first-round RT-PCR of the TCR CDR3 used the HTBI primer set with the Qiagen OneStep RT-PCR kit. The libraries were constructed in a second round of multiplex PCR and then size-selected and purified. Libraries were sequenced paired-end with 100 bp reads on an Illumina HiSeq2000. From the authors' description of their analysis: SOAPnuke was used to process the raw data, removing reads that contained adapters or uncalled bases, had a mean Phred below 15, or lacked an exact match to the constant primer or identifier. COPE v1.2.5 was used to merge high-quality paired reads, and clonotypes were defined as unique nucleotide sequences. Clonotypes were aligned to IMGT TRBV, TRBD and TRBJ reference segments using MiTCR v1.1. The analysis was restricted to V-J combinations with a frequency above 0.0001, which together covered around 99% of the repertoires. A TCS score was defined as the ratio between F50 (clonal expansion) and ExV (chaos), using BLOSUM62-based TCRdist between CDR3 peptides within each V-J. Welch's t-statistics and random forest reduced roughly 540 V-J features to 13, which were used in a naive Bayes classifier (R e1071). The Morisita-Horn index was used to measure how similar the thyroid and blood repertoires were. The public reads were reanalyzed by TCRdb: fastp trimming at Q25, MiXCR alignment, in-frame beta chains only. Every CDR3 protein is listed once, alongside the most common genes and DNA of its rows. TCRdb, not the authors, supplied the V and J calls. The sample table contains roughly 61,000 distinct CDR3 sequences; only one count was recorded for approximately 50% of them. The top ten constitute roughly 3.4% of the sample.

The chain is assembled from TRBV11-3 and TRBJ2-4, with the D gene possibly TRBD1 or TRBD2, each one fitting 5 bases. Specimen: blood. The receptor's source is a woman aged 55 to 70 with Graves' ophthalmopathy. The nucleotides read TGTGCCAGCAGCCCGACTACCGGAAGGGGCAAAAACATTCAGTACTTC. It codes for CASSPTTGRGKNIQYF. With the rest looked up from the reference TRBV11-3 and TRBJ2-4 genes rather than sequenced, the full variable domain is EAGVVQSPRYKIIEKKQPVAFWCNPISGHNTLYWYLQNLGQGPELLIRYENEEAVDDSQLPKDRFSAERLKGVDSTLKIQPAELGDSAVYLCASSPTTGRGKNIQYFGAGTRLSVL.